This T cell receptor beta chain was found in a study of blood T cells in healthy people across ages. For the study at large: Every two T cells gave about one barcoded beta molecule via template switching.

The CDR3 totals 12 residues. Between the trimmed V and J ends, which lost 10 bases and 2 bases, there was a span of 12 bases. Germline V gene lookup returns CDR1 MNHNS and CDR2 SASEGT. Study-wide points: The recorded TCR beta diversity per million T cells decreased in a roughly linear manner with age.

This clonotype was detected ten times or more. Its antigen remains unidentified. A sample-barcoded 5' primer and a J-beta primer mix were used in a second PCR of roughly 6 to 12 cycles. TCRdb reanalysed the 5' RACE reads using MiXCR and keeps one entry per CDR3 protein. The table lists 380,000 or so distinct CDR3 sequences, approximately 51% of them singletons. Extractions gave at least 5.5 micrograms of total RNA per sample. The V call is TRBV6-1, the J call TRBJ2-7; D may be TRBD1 or TRBD2 (5 bases each). Sample: blood. The clonotype originates from a man aged 60 to 75 in good health. CDR3 residues: CATGTLAYEQYF. For the CDR3, the DNA is TGTGCCACCGGGACGCTAGCCTACGAGCAGTACTTC.